Listed below are T cell receptor beta chains from one sample, sequenced in a study of control samples from healthy donors and cancer patients. Measured with immunoSEQ multiplex PCR; TCRdb has only the in-frame clones, and not every one. Of about 150,000 clones listed, 90% to 95% are singletons. Sequencing was carried out using blood. Every receptor here comes from a man aged 35-49 years in good health. Both conserved end residues are part of each CDR3. D genes are given only for firm matches. Some rows have no size entry. The others give once, few or many, or a class for an expanded clone.

CDR3 protein | CDR3 DNA | J gene | clone size | V gene | D gene
CASSPAINQPQHF | TGTGCCAGTAGTCCGGCTATCAATCAGCCCCAGCATTTT | TRBJ1-5 | . | TRBV19 | .
CASSKQGVNTEAFF | TGCGCCAGCAGCAAACAGGGGGTAAACACTGAAGCTTTCTTT | TRBJ1-1 | . | TRBV4-3 | TRBD1
CASSLRTSGGPYEQYF | TGTGCCAGCAGCCTTCGGACTAGCGGGGGCCCCTACGAGCAGTACTTC | TRBJ2-7 | . | TRBV13 | TRBD2
CASGNTGELFF | TGCGCCAGCGGGAACACCGGGGAGCTGTTTTTT | TRBJ2-2 | . | TRBV4-1 | .
CASSLFLAGGNEQFF | TGTGCCAGCAGTTTATTCCTAGCGGGGGGCAATGAGCAGTTCTTC | TRBJ2-1 | once | TRBV28 | TRBD2
CASRTTGQAYEQYF | TGTGCCAGCAGGACAACGGGACAGGCCTACGAGCAGTACTTC | TRBJ2-7 | . | TRBV28 | TRBD1
CATSDLDTQYF | TGTGCCACCAGTGATTTAGATACGCAGTATTTT | TRBJ2-3 | . | TRBV24-1 | .
CASSSGLAGPTDTQYF | TGTGCCAGCAGTTCCGGACTAGCGGGACCCACAGATACGCAGTATTTT | TRBJ2-3 | once | TRBV27 | TRBD2
CASSLWGRAGELFF | TGTGCCAGCAGTTTATGGGGGAGAGCCGGGGAGCTGTTTTTT | TRBJ2-2 | . | TRBV28 | .
CASSAKSRAVNYGYTF | TGTGCCAGCAGTGCCAAATCCCGGGCCGTCAACTATGGCTACACCTTC | TRBJ1-2 | . | TRBV27 | .
CASSPNRYEQYF | TGTGCCAGCAGCCCAAACCGTTACGAGCAGTACTTC | TRBJ2-7 | once | TRBV25-1 | .
CASSLAGNEQFF | TGCGCCAGCAGCTTGGCCGGAAATGAGCAGTTCTTC | TRBJ2-1 | . | TRBV5-1 | .
CASIGFMNTEAFF | TGTGCCAGCATCGGCTTCATGAACACTGAAGCTTTCTTT | TRBJ1-1 | . | TRBV27 | .
CASSLRDRGEAFF | TGCGCCAGCAGCTTGAGGGACAGGGGGGAAGCTTTCTTT | TRBJ1-1 | . | TRBV5-1 | TRBD1
CASSLNFNEKLFF | TGTGCCAGTAGTTTAAACTTTAATGAAAAACTGTTTTTT | TRBJ1-4 | . | TRBV19 | .
CSASLGQEGYTF | TGCAGTGCTAGTTTAGGGCAGGAAGGCTACACCTTC | TRBJ1-2 | . | TRBV20-1 | .